Sequencing of this T cell receptor (beta chain) was carried out in a study of glioma-infiltrating T cells. Amplification of TCR alpha and beta CDR3 regions from RNA used iRepertoire nested multiplex PCR. Tissue mRNA or PBMC total RNA, roughly 100-400 ng, went into one-step reverse transcription and amplification. One entry per CDR3 protein, called by TCRdb with MiXCR from the multiplex PCR reads. The sample lists 100,000 to 150,000 distinct CDR3 sequences, around a quarter occurring once. Study-wide points: Only very few CDR3 sequences appeared in both tissue and blood. Above-expected tissue-blood divergence occurred in all gliomas, most in low-grade ones.

Remarks on this clonotype: Its target is not known.

CDR3 length: 16 residues. Germline CDR1 is LNHDA and CDR2 is SQIVND (reference sequence). The trim removed 5 bases at V and 7 bases at J, leaving 8 bases unmatched. The chain recombines TRBV19 with TRBJ2-3; 14 nucleotides align to TRBD2. This clonotype was sampled from a human donor with low-grade glioma or glioblastoma, undergoing nonglioma brain surgery, or in good health (not recorded which). Sequencing was carried out using glioma tissue, nonneoplastic brain tissue, or PBMCs (not recorded which). The CDR3 DNA sequence: TGTGCCAGTAGTCCCGCGACTAGCGGGGGGGCCAATACGCAGTATTTT. This sequence encodes CASSPATSGGANTQYF.